What follows are 18 T cell receptor beta chains derived from one specimen sequenced in a study of regulatory dendritic cells for organ transplantation. Data came from immunoSEQ multiplex PCR; TCRdb stores just in-frame clones and leaves some out. Found here are 20,000 to 25,000 clones, just under 75% of them singletons; the top ten hold roughly 0.96%. The sample was memory CD4+ T cells from blood. Subset specified: CD45RO+ memory T cells. These receptors came from a human donor in good health.

The V call is TRBV15, the J call TRBJ2-7, with no clear D. This CDR3 is built from 15 residues. V was clipped by 0 bases and J by 0 bases, with 9 bases between them. Germline-derived CDR1 and CDR2 are LNHNV and YYDKDF (reference sequence). CDR3 sequence reads: CATSREVQASYEQYF. For the CDR3, the DNA is TGTGCCACCAGCAGAGAGGTTCAGGCCTCCTACGAGCAGTACTTC.

This clone was counted a single time. This chain links TRBV5-1 with TRBJ2-7; D uncertain. Trimming cost V 0 bases and J 4 bases, with 11 bases left between them. The CDR3 has 14 amino acids. In germline, CDR1 is SGHRS, CDR2 YFSETQ. The CDR3 sequence: CASSLDDTPYEQYF. The CDR3 region has the DNA TGCGCCAGCAGCTTGGACGACACACCGTACGAGCAGTACTTC. The variable domain in full, with the rest retrieved from reference TRBV5-1 and TRBJ2-7, is KAGVTQTPRYLIKTRGQQVTLSCSPISGHRSVSWYQQTPGQGLQFLFEYFSETQRNKGNFPGRFSGRQFSNSRSEMNVSTLELGDSALYLCASSLDDTPYEQYFGPGTRLTVT.

The V call is TRBV6-1, the J call TRBJ1-5, with TRBD1 identical over 8 bases. J was trimmed by 3 bases and V by 6 bases; bases with no gene match: 4. CDR3 size: 14 residues. Germline V gene data show CDR1 as MNHNS and CDR2 as SASEGT. The CDR3 sequence is CASSRDRTNQPQHF. CDR3 DNA: TGTGCCAGCAGCCGGGACAGGACCAATCAGCCCCAGCATTTT.

The chain couples TRBV2 to TRBJ1-1, with no clear D. Germline V gives CDR1 SNHLY, CDR2 FYNNEI. The CDR3 totals 13 residues. Deletions cut 9 bases from V and 3 bases from J, with 14 bases between. DNA for the CDR3: TGTGCCAGTGGAGAACACCTCCACACTGAAGCTTTCTTT. It encodes CASGEHLHTEAFF.

This chain joins TRBV6-6 and TRBJ2-1, with TRBD2 identical over 7 bases. Germline-derived CDR1 and CDR2 are MNHNY and SVGAGI (reference sequence). V gave up 6 bases and J gave up 6 bases; unmatched junction bases: 8. This CDR3 has 14 amino acids. CDR3 bases: TGTGCCAGCAGGGTAGGACTAGGACCCAATGAGCAGTTCTTC. Its translation is CASRVGLGPNEQFF.

The CDR3 protein is CASSWTGPNTEAFF. The CDR3 DNA sequence: TGTGCCAGCAGTTGGACAGGGCCGAACACTGAAGCTTTCTTT. This chain links TRBV6-5 with TRBJ1-1, with 8 bases lining up with TRBD1. The germline CDR1 and CDR2 sequences are MNHEY and SVGAGI. The V and J ends lost 4 bases and 1 base, in that order; junction bases with no gene match: 2. This CDR3 is built from 14 residues.

J is TRBJ2-1 and V is TRBV2; possibly TRBD1 for D (5 bases). The CDR3 covers 16 residues. Germline assignment: CDR1 SNHLY and CDR2 FYNNEI. V lost 2 bases to trimming and J lost 0 bases, with 11 bases between them. DNA of the CDR3: TGTGCCAGCAGTGAACAGGGTTTCAGCTCCTACAATGAGCAGTTCTTC. Its protein is CASSEQGFSSYNEQFF.

The chain has TRBV29-1 and TRBJ2-4; 8 nucleotides align to TRBD1. From germline, CDR1 is SQVTM and CDR2 ANQGSEA. The CDR3 loop spans 12 amino acids. The junction had 0 bases not matched to a gene; V was cut back by 4 bases and J by 4 bases. The CDR3 spells CSVGQGKNIQYF. The CDR3 DNA follows: TGCAGCGTTGGACAGGGGAAAAACATTCAGTACTTC.

The J gene is TRBJ2-5, the V gene TRBV19; 10 nucleotides line up with TRBD1. The germline V gene encodes CDR1 LNHDA and CDR2 SQIVND (reference sequence). Losses at the gene ends were 3 bases for V and 5 bases for J; bases not matched to a gene: 3. The CDR3 covers 14 residues. The CDR3 DNA sequence: TGTGCCAGTAGTATGACAGGGGGCTTGGAGACCCAGTACTTC. Translation gives CASSMTGGLETQYF.

This rearrangement joins TRBV5-1 to TRBJ1-1, with 9 bases identical to TRBD1. The CDR3 extends over 17 amino acids. V shed 2 bases and J 5 bases; nucleotides not matched to a gene: 13. From germline, CDR1 is SGHRS and CDR2 YFSETQ. As DNA, the CDR3 is TGCGCCAGCAGCTTTTGGCAGACAGGGGGTGAGAAAACTGAAGCTTTCTTT. Translating gives CASSFWQTGGEKTEAFF.

The chain carries TRBV7-2 and TRBJ1-2; perhaps TRBD1 as D (5 bases). Germline CDR1 is SGHTA and CDR2 is FQGNSA. The CDR3 has 16 residues. Trimming took 4 bases from V and 4 from J, leaving 19 bases between them. The CDR3 DNA sequence: TGTGCCAGCAGCTGGAGTCCAGGGATCCGGTCCTATGGCTACACCTTC. Translated, it gives CASSWSPGIRSYGYTF.

The J gene is TRBJ2-7, the V gene TRBV4-2; perhaps TRBD1 as D (6 bases). With 3 bases removed from V and 2 bases from J, the gap between germline ends came to 11 bases. The CDR3 is 14 amino acids. In germline, CDR1 is LGHNA, CDR2 YNFKEQ. The DNA of the CDR3 is TGTGCCAGCAGCCAGGGGCAGGGGACCTACGAGCAGTACTTC. It yields the protein CASSQGQGTYEQYF.

In this sample, this clone turned up a few times. V usage is TRBV7-2 and J usage is TRBJ2-7; weak D call: TRBD2 (6 bases). Trimming removed 1 base from V and 5 bases from J, with 18 bases in between. In germline, CDR1 is SGHTA, CDR2 FQGNSA. The CDR3 runs 16 residues. The CDR3 DNA reads TGTGCCAGCAGCTTAGAGGTGGCACTCCCGGGGGACGAGCAGTACTTC. Protein product: CASSLEVALPGDEQYF. Filled out from reference TRBV7-2 and TRBJ2-7, the complete variable domain reads GAGVSQSPSNKVTEKGKDVELRCDPISGHTALYWYRQSLGQGLEFLIYFQGNSAPDKSGLPSDRFSAERTGGSVSTLTIQRTQQEDSAVYLCASSLEVALPGDEQYFGPGTRLTVT.

The V gene is TRBV6-5, the J gene TRBJ2-2; D not resolved. V lost 5 bases to trimming and J lost 3 bases, with 7 bases between them. The CDR3 length is 13 residues. From germline, CDR1 is MNHEY and CDR2 SVGAGI. The CDR3 here is CASSPLYTGELFF. The DNA for the CDR3 is TGTGCCAGCAGTCCTCTATACACCGGGGAGCTGTTTTTT.

This clone showed up just once. The J gene is TRBJ2-7, the V gene TRBV18, with 9 bases aligning to TRBD1. The ends lost 3 bases at V and 0 bases at J; junction bases unmatched: 6. CDR1 and CDR2 (germline): KGHSH, LQKENI. This CDR3 has 16 amino acids. The CDR3 DNA follows: TGTGCCAGCTCACCCTGGACAGGGGCGAGCTCCTACGAGCAGTACTTC. Amino acids: CASSPWTGASSYEQYF.

The J gene is TRBJ2-3, the V gene TRBV11-3, with 7 bases identical to TRBD1. The CDR3 consists of 14 residues. Per the germline V gene, CDR1 is SGHNT and CDR2 is YENEEA. The trim removed 8 bases at V and 0 bases at J, leaving 5 bases unmatched. The CDR3: CASASRGSTDTQYF. The CDR3 DNA reads as TGTGCCAGCGCTAGCAGGGGGAGCACAGATACGCAGTATTTT.

The rearrangement links TRBV19 to TRBJ1-1; no clear D. Trimming stripped 3 bases from V and 4 bases from J, with 12 bases between. The CDR3 has 14 residues. From germline, CDR1 is LNHDA and CDR2 SQIVND (reference sequence). CDR3 in DNA: TGTGCCAGTAGTATTAACGTCCTAGGCACTGAAGCTTTCTTT. Protein product: CASSINVLGTEAFF.

This clone was counted a few times. The chain couples TRBV2 to TRBJ1-1; D unclear. Germline assignment: CDR1 SNHLY and CDR2 FYNNEI. The CDR3 consists of 13 residues. V was cut by 8 bases and J by 0 bases, with 10 bases left in between. For the CDR3, the DNA is TGTGCCAGCCGTTATCAGATGAACACTGAAGCTTTCTTT. It translates to CASRYQMNTEAFF.